This entry lists 11 T cell receptor beta chains sequenced from one sample in a study of shared clonotypes between healthy human individuals. Sequencing was performed with immunoSEQ multiplex PCR; in TCRdb, only in-frame clones are kept and a portion is missing. Of some 350,000 clones listed, about 74% are singletons. The specimen sequenced was memory CD4+ T cells sorted from blood. Regarding subset: CD45RA-negative fraction. The source of these receptors is a man aged 25-45 years in good health.

This clone came up once. J is TRBJ1-1 and V is TRBV2; tentatively, D is TRBD1 (5 bases). With 3 bases removed from V and 12 bases from J, the gap between germline ends came to 14 bases. This CDR3 contains 12 residues. The germline gives CDR1 SNHLY, CDR2 FYNNEI. The CDR3 coding sequence is TGTGCCAGCAGTGATCACCGGGGGACTTCTTTCTTT. This codes for CASSDHRGTSFF.

V is TRBV5-6 and J is TRBJ2-7, with D unclear. This CDR3 is built from 13 residues. V gave up 1 base and J gave up 0 bases, with 5 bases separating them. Looked up from germline, CDR1 is SGHDT and CDR2 is YYEEEE. The CDR3 sequence: CASSLSNSYEQYF. DNA of the CDR3: TGTGCCAGCAGCTTGTCGAACTCCTACGAGCAGTACTTC.

The chain couples TRBV28 to TRBJ2-1; TRBD2 agrees at 11 bases. The CDR3 length is 16 residues. V shed 7 bases and J 0 bases; nucleotides not matched to a gene: 5. Germline assignment: CDR1 MDHEN and CDR2 SYDVKM. The CDR3 DNA sequence: TGTGCCAGCAAGGGACTAGCGGCTAGCTCCTACAATGAGCAGTTCTTC. The encoded protein is CASKGLAASSYNEQFF. Drawing the rest from reference TRBV28 and TRBJ2-1, the complete variable domain is DVKVTQSSRYLVKRTGEKVFLECVQDMDHENMFWYRQDPGLGLRLIYFSYDVKMKEKGDIPEGYSVSREKKERFSLILESASTNQTSMYLCASKGLAASSYNEQFFGPGTRLTVL.

This chain connects TRBV5-4 to TRBJ1-3; no clear D gene. The germline gives CDR1 SGHNT, CDR2 YYREEE (reference sequence). This CDR3 has 12 residues. Trimming shortened V by 3 bases and J by 2 bases, and 3 bases separated the two germline ends. In nucleotides, the CDR3 is TGTGCCAGCAGCTCGGCTGGAAACACCATATATTTT. This encodes CASSSAGNTIYF.

This clone was observed a handful of times. The chain links TRBV25-1 to TRBJ2-1; D possibly corresponds to TRBD1 (5 bases). This CDR3 comprises 12 residues. Germline assignment: CDR1 MGHDK and CDR2 SYGVNS. V was cut by 5 bases and J by 4 bases, with 6 bases left in between. CDR3 in DNA: TGTGCCAGCAGTAGACAGTACAATGAGCAGTTCTTC. It codes for CASSRQYNEQFF.

This clone appeared a few times. The chain has TRBV5-6 and TRBJ2-1; D is perhaps TRBD1 or TRBD2 (5 bases each). V shed 5 bases and J shed 0 bases, with 12 bases lying between them. The CDR3 is 15 amino acids. The germline gives CDR1 SGHDT, CDR2 YYEEEE. In DNA, the CDR3 is TGTGCCAGCAGAACCGGGACCTACTCCTACAATGAGCAGTTCTTC. Translated, it gives CASRTGTYSYNEQFF.

The gene calls are TRBV7-8 and TRBJ2-5; 12 bases are shared with TRBD2. This CDR3 is 17 amino acids long. The germline V gene encodes CDR1 SGHVS and CDR2 FQNEAQ. The J segment lost 4 bases and the V segment lost 1 base, leaving 7 bases of the junction unmatched. The CDR3 is CASSLVLLAGGLETQYF. The CDR3 bases are TGTGCCAGCAGCTTAGTTCTCCTAGCGGGAGGGTTAGAGACCCAGTACTTC.

This clone came up once. The chain couples TRBV5-5 to TRBJ1-1; D is ambiguous. This CDR3 region has 13 residues. Trimming removed 0 bases at V and 6 bases at J, with 9 bases between. Per germline, CDR1 SGHKS and CDR2 YYEKEE (reference sequence). CDR3 in DNA: TGTGCCAGCAGCTTGGTGGGGTCAGCTGAAGCTTTCTTT. This translates into CASSLVGSAEAFF.

The chain employs TRBV28 and TRBJ2-1; D possibly corresponds to TRBD1 (5 bases). CDR1 is MDHEN, CDR2 SYDVKM, per germline. Trimming took off 11 bases at V and 9 bases at J, with 20 bases between the two ends. This CDR3 contains 13 residues. DNA of the CDR3: TGTGCCGGGGCGCGCGGAATGGGTGTTGAGCAGTTCTTC. Amino acids: CAGARGMGVEQFF.

This clone was counted a few times. In the same sample, other DNA sequences code for this CDR3. The chain couples TRBV9 to TRBJ2-2, with 12 bases that match TRBD2. Per the germline V gene, CDR1 is SGDLS and CDR2 is YYNGEE. V trimming: 4 bases; J trimming: 5 bases; junction bases outside the gene matches: 6. The CDR3 has 16 amino acids. CDR3 amino acids: CASSFGLAGGTGELFF. In DNA form, the CDR3 reads TGTGCCAGCAGCTTTGGGCTAGCGGGAGGGACCGGGGAGCTGTTTTTT.

A few counts support this clone. The chain uses TRBV7-2 and TRBJ1-2, with a weak D call TRBD1 (5 bases). The CDR3 is 13 residues long. The V gene's germline CDR1 is SGHTA and CDR2 FQGNSA. V lost 5 bases, J lost 7 bases, and 14 bases lay in between. The DNA of the CDR3 is TGTGCCAGCAGCCTCACCAGGGTTGGTGGCTACACCTTC. Its translation is CASSLTRVGGYTF.